In this sample, the clone carrying this T cell receptor (beta chain) turned up a few times. What it binds is not known. The sample has other DNA sequences that encode this CDR3 too. These data are taken from a study of beta chain features in type 1 diabetes. V was shortened by 0 bases and J by 3 bases, with 7 bases between the two germline ends. Per the germline V gene, CDR1 is SGHNT and CDR2 is YYREEE (reference sequence). CDR3 length: 14 residues. Study findings and constraints: TCRB CDR3s from Type 1 diabetes patients were moderately but significantly shorter in all four CD4+ subsets. Across patients, naive, central memory and Treg TCRB repertoires exhibited apparently greater similarity than was observed across healthy donors.

The investigators reverse transcribed all of the isolated RNA, so they sequenced expressed TCRB transcripts. Samples of naive, central memory and regulatory T cells yielded a mean of around 4 million reads. Sequencing was performed with immunoSEQ multiplex PCR; in TCRdb, only in-frame clones are kept and a portion is missing. Of about 650,000 clones listed, around an eighth are singletons. The genes are TRBV5-4 and TRBJ1-5; maybe TRBD1 (6 bases). This TCR was recovered from a man in his thirties or forties with type 1 diabetes. The sample was naive CD4+ T cells from blood. The CDR3 bases are TGTGCCAGCAGCTTGGACAGGGCCAATCAGCCCCAGCATTTT. Protein: CASSLDRANQPQHF.